This TCR beta chain was recovered during a study of T cell responses to AZD1222 COVID-19 vaccine. Study background: Second-dose intervals near 4 or 12 weeks were combined.

Clones were sequenced by immunoSEQ multiplex PCR, and TCRdb holds only the in-frame ones, with some missing. The table lists about 180,000 clones, around 90% of them singletons. Per germline, CDR1 SGHRS and CDR2 YFSETQ. Trimming at V came to 3 bases and at J to 3 bases, leaving 5 bases not matched to a gene. This CDR3 is built from 14 residues. The origin of this receptor is an adult in good health. This chain links TRBV5-1 with TRBJ1-2, with 7 bases fitting TRBD1. The sequencing here drew on peripheral blood, taken on day 0 of AZD1222 vaccination. The CDR3 is CASSSTGDDYGYTF. The CDR3 DNA is TGCGCCAGCAGCTCAACAGGGGACGACTATGGCTACACCTTC.